The 21 T cell receptor beta chains reported below all come from one sample, sequenced in a study of blood T cells in healthy people across ages. Primers used in a second PCR of about 7 to 12 cycles were a sample-barcoded 5' primer and a J-beta primer mix. TCRdb reprocessed the 5' RACE reads via MiXCR and lists one record per CDR3 protein. The sample comprises 1,300,000 or so distinct CDR3 sequences, 59% of which are singletons, and roughly 6.3% rests with the top ten. Specimen: blood. The receptors shown here come from a man younger than 35 in good health.

In this sample, this clonotype turned up many times. The genes are TRBV4-1 and TRBJ2-2; 14 positions agree with TRBD2. CDR3 length: 19 amino acids. Unmatched junction bases numbered 10, after V lost 4 bases and J lost 3 bases. The germline V gene has CDR1 MGHRA and CDR2 YSYEKL. The CDR3 DNA follows: TGCGCCAGCAGCCCACTGGGACTAGCGGGGGCTACCGACACCGGGGAGCTGTTTTTT. Its protein is CASSPLGLAGATDTGELFF.

The CDR3 DNA reads TGTGCCAGCAGTACTGGGCCGGACAGATACAATGAGCAGTTCTTC. Translated, it gives CASSTGPDRYNEQFF. The rearrangement links TRBV6-5 to TRBJ2-1, with a weak D call TRBD1 (6 bases). Trimming stripped 5 bases from V and 4 bases from J, with 15 bases between. The CDR3 is 15 residues long. Germline V lookup: CDR1 MNHEY, CDR2 SVGAGI.

The chain carries TRBV6-5 and TRBJ1-4; 8 nucleotides align to TRBD1. V lost 7 bases to trimming and J lost 2 bases; unmatched junction nucleotides: 6. The CDR3 runs to 15 residues. From germline, CDR1 is MNHEY and CDR2 SVGAGI. The CDR3 bases are TGTGCCAGCAAAGAAGACAGGGGCACTAATGAAAAACTGTTTTTT. Translated: CASKEDRGTNEKLFF.

V gene TRBV2 combines with J gene TRBJ2-4, with D uncertain. The J call is uncertain, as TRBJ2-7 better fits the DNA end. CDR1 and CDR2 (germline): SNHLY, FYNNEI. The CDR3 has 14 residues. In DNA, the CDR3 is TGTGCCAGCAAACCAAGGAAAGGGCCCTACGAGCAGTACTTC. Its translation: CASKPRKGPYEQYF.

This chain joins TRBV11-2 and TRBJ2-1, with D perhaps matching TRBD1 (5 bases). V was shortened by 2 bases and J by 1 base, with 9 bases between the two germline ends. The CDR3 has 15 residues. CDR1 is SGHAT, CDR2 FQNNGV, per germline. This chain's CDR3 is CASSLKTVSYNEQFF. The CDR3 DNA is TGTGCCAGCAGCTTAAAGACAGTTTCCTACAATGAGCAGTTCTTC.

This sequence joins TRBV12-3 or TRBV12-4 and TRBJ1-5; 7 positions agree with TRBD1. This CDR3 is 15 amino acids long. With 7 bases clipped from V and 6 bases from J, the junction kept 12 bases outside the gene matches. The CDR3 protein is CASTPGTVSAQPQHF. DNA of the CDR3: TGTGCCAGCACCCCGGGGACAGTGTCGGCTCAGCCCCAGCATTTT.

In this sample, this clonotype turned up a few times. The rearrangement joins TRBV4-1 to TRBJ2-1; no definite D call. The CDR3 covers 13 residues. Germline V gene lookup returns CDR1 MGHRA and CDR2 YSYEKL. Trimming removed 3 bases from V and 9 bases from J, with 12 bases in between. The CDR3 reads CASSQSSGGEQFF. In nucleotides, the CDR3 is TGCGCCAGCAGCCAGTCCTCGGGCGGTGAGCAGTTCTTC.

The table lists this clonotype with a count of one. The V call is TRBV15, the J call TRBJ1-2; D is perhaps TRBD1 (5 bases). Germline V gene data show CDR1 as LNHNV and CDR2 as YYDKDF (reference sequence). The CDR3 spans 14 residues. V was shortened by 1 base and J by 4 bases, with 10 bases between the two germline ends. The CDR3 region is CATSRVRVFYGYTF. The CDR3 coding sequence is TGTGCCACCAGCAGAGTCAGGGTGTTCTATGGCTACACCTTC.

V and J are TRBV10-3 and TRBJ2-5; 10 bases line up with TRBD1. The CDR3 covers 15 residues. V lost 4 bases and J lost 0; bases outside the gene matches: 2. Germline CDR1 reads ENHRY; CDR2 reads SYGVKD. The CDR3: CAISGDRGNQETQYF. The CDR3 DNA is TGTGCCATCAGTGGGGACAGGGGAAACCAAGAGACCCAGTACTTC.

The chain combines TRBV20-1 with TRBJ2-1; 9 nucleotides align to TRBD2. CDR1 and CDR2 (germline): DFQATT, SNEGSKA (reference sequence). CDR3 size: 16 residues. The J segment lost 5 bases and the V segment lost 0 bases, leaving 8 bases of the junction unmatched. The DNA for the CDR3 is TGCAGTGCTAGAGATAGCGGGAGCCGACGGGACAATGAGCAGTTCTTC. This translates into CSARDSGSRRDNEQFF.

This sequence joins TRBV27 and TRBJ1-2; no clear D. V was pared by 5 bases and J by 8 bases, with 21 bases between. CDR3 size: 15 residues. Germline-derived CDR1 and CDR2 are MNHEY and SMNVEV (reference sequence). Here the CDR3 DNA reads TGTGCCAGCAGTCCAGCCCCAGCGGGCAATTGGGGCTACACCTTC. Amino acids: CASSPAPAGNWGYTF.

The rearrangement joins TRBV2 to TRBJ2-5; 10 bases fit TRBD1. J gave up 13 bases and V 1 base, and 6 bases lay outside the gene matches. This CDR3 has 13 amino acids. Germline V gene sequence: CDR1 SNHLY, CDR2 FYNNEI. CDR3 protein: CASSEEAGTGVYF. In DNA form, the CDR3 reads TGTGCCAGCAGTGAAGAAGCTGGGACAGGGGTGTACTTC.

CDR3 in DNA: TGCGCCAGCAGCCAAGTCGGTCTTATTGGGCTTGAGTCCTACGAGCAGTACTTC. It codes for CASSQVGLIGLESYEQYF. The chain combines TRBV4-1 with TRBJ2-7, with no clear D. V dropped 1 base and J dropped 1 base, with 20 bases sitting between them. This CDR3 has 18 residues. Germline V lookup: CDR1 MGHRA, CDR2 YSYEKL.

This sequence joins TRBV12-3 or TRBV12-4 and TRBJ2-3; D remains ambiguous. The CDR3 contains 15 residues. The V and J ends lost 5 bases and 1 base respectively, with 13 bases between them. The CDR3 coding sequence is TGTGCCAGCAGTCCGCCTCAGGCAGGCACAGATACGCAGTATTTT. It specifies CASSPPQAGTDTQYF.

This chain uses TRBV29-1 with TRBJ2-3; the D gene is possibly TRBD2 (5 bases). The CDR3 has 13 amino acids. V was pared by 6 bases and J by 6 bases, with 16 bases between. Per germline, CDR1 SQVTM and CDR2 ANQGSEA. CDR3 protein: CSVAHGVADTQYF. CDR3 nucleotide sequence: TGCAGCGTAGCCCACGGGGTGGCGGATACGCAGTATTTT.

The chain uses TRBV4-3 and TRBJ2-4; TRBD2 aligns across 7 bases. The DNA end is more similar to TRBJ2-7, so the J call may be wrong. This CDR3 spans 13 amino acids. Germline V lookup: CDR1 LGHNA, CDR2 YSLEER. This chain's CDR3 is CASSSGLPDEQYF. CDR3 nucleotide sequence: TGCGCCAGCAGTAGCGGGCTGCCCGACGAGCAGTACTTC.

This clonotype was counted a few times. The chain is built from TRBV7-2 and TRBJ2-7; no firm D call. Deletions cut 1 base from V and 9 bases from J, with 19 bases between. Germline CDR1 SGHTA, CDR2 FQGNSA. This CDR3 has 15 residues. CDR3 sequence reads: CASSLGPGIIRGQYF. CDR3 in DNA: TGTGCCAGCAGCTTAGGTCCGGGTATTATACGCGGGCAGTACTTC.

V and J are TRBV20-1 and TRBJ2-1; no reliable D call. CDR1 is DFQATT, CDR2 SNEGSKA, per germline (reference sequence). Between the trimmed V and J ends, which lost 3 bases and 7 bases, there was a span of 28 bases. The CDR3 length is 18 residues. CDR3 bases: TGCAGTGCTAGCCCCACCGCGACCGATTACCTCTGGGGAAATGAGCAGTTCTTC. Translating it yields CSASPTATDYLWGNEQFF.

This clonotype was counted only a few times. The V and J genes are TRBV29-1 and TRBJ1-2; 7 bases map to TRBD1. The CDR3 is made up of 11 amino acids. Germline V gene data show CDR1 as SQVTM and CDR2 as ANQGSEA. V trimming: 5 bases; J trimming: 4 bases; junction bases outside the gene matches: 1. The CDR3: CSVRTGYGYTF. CDR3 coding DNA: TGCAGCGTTAGGACAGGCTATGGCTACACCTTC.

The J gene is TRBJ1-2, the V gene TRBV10-3; D gene unclear. The V end lost 2 bases, the J end lost 2 bases, and 12 bases lay between the germline ends. CDR1 and CDR2 from the germline V gene are ENHRY and SYGVKD. The CDR3 is made up of 15 amino acids. The CDR3 nucleotides are TGTGCCATCAGTGAGGATGACGGATTAAACTATGGCTACACCTTC. This encodes CAISEDDGLNYGYTF.

For this clonotype: The junction departs from the called germline gene at one end, perhaps through a read error. This rearrangement joins TRBV7-8 to TRBJ2-7; no clear D gene. Germline CDR1 SGHVS, CDR2 FQNEAQ. The CDR3 spans 14 residues. The CDR3 protein is CVSSLASSYNEQYF. As DNA, the CDR3 is TGTGTCAGCAGCTTAGCCAGCTCCTACAATGAGCAGTACTTC.